A single sample is the source of the 18 T cell receptor beta chains below, sequenced in a study of shared T cell receptors in the human thymus. Sequencing used immunoSEQ multiplex PCR; TCRdb keeps in-frame clones, though not all of them. The repertoire has 450,000 to 650,000 clones, about 80% of them found once; the top ten carry about 0.012%. The same data also contributed to another study, on human thymus T cells.

The sample consisted of thymocytes. These receptors all come from a boy in the first two years of life with a congenital heart defect.

The J gene is TRBJ2-1, the V gene TRBV4-3; D is uncertain. Trimming removed 1 base at V and 0 bases at J, with 13 bases between. The germline CDR1 and CDR2 sequences are LGHNA and YSLEER. The CDR3 covers 17 residues. CDR3 nucleotides: TGCGCCAGCAGCCAAGCGGAGACCCCGAGCTCCTACAATGAGCAGTTCTTC. Protein: CASSQAETPSSYNEQFF.

This clone appeared a single time. The chain uses TRBV9 and TRBJ2-3; no firm D call. The CDR3 consists of 14 residues. Trimming cost V 4 bases and J 2 bases, with 11 bases left between them. The germline V gene has CDR1 SGDLS and CDR2 YYNGEE. CDR3 sequence reads: CASSSSEITDTQYF. CDR3 bases: TGTGCCAGCAGCTCCTCGGAGATCACAGATACGCAGTATTTT.

This clone has just a few counts. The V gene is TRBV29-1, the J gene TRBJ2-1; 9 nucleotides agree with TRBD2. V lost 0 bases and J lost 0; bases outside the gene matches: 21. CDR1 is SQVTM and CDR2 is ANQGSEA in the germline V gene. The CDR3 has 22 residues. The chain's CDR3 is CSVEERGISGRGPPRSYNEQFF. CDR3 bases: TGCAGCGTTGAAGAGAGGGGTATTAGCGGGAGAGGACCCCCCCGCTCCTACAATGAGCAGTTCTTC.

The chain carries TRBV19 and TRBJ2-7; 7 positions match TRBD1. There are 15 residues in the CDR3. Germline V gene data show CDR1 as LNHDA and CDR2 as SQIVND (reference sequence). The trim removed 2 bases at V and 0 bases at J, leaving 4 bases unmatched. DNA of the CDR3: TGTGCCAGTAGTATAAGGGGGCAGAGCTCCTACGAGCAGTACTTC. Translating it yields CASSIRGQSSYEQYF.

V usage is TRBV7-8 and J usage is TRBJ2-7; D might be TRBD2 (5 bases). The germline gives CDR1 SGHVS, CDR2 FQNEAQ. The CDR3 spans 18 residues. V lost 8 bases, J lost 3 bases, and 29 bases lay in between. CDR3 nucleotide sequence: TGTGCCAGCCGCAGACCGGGAATAGAACGGCAGGAGTTCTACGAGCAGTACTTC. Translation gives CASRRPGIERQEFYEQYF.

The chain couples TRBV19 to TRBJ2-7; TRBD1 matches 8 bases. After removal of 5 bases from V and 1 base from J, the junction contained 7 bases not matched to a gene. There are 15 residues in the CDR3. CDR1 and CDR2 from the germline V gene are LNHDA and SQIVND (reference sequence). The CDR3: CASSQDREASYEQYF. In DNA, the CDR3 is TGTGCCAGTAGTCAGGACAGGGAGGCTTCCTACGAGCAGTACTTC.

This clone was seen a single time. The rearrangement joins TRBV29-1 to TRBJ2-3, with D possibly TRBD2 on 6 matching bases. Between the trimmed V and J ends, which lost 0 bases and 1 base, there was a span of 20 bases. CDR1 and CDR2 (germline): SQVTM, ANQGSEA. The CDR3 has 18 amino acids. DNA for the CDR3: TGCAGCGTTGAAGATCGGGCTGGTACTAGCCGCCGCACAGATACGCAGTATTTT. It is translated as CSVEDRAGTSRRTDTQYF.

The rearrangement links TRBV12-5 to TRBJ1-4, with D perhaps matching TRBD1 (5 bases). The CDR3 runs to 15 residues. Looked up from germline, CDR1 is LGHNT and CDR2 is FRNRAP. The V end was cut by 3 bases, the J end by 2 bases, with 10 bases between. CDR3: CASGLIGGTNEKLFF. In DNA form, the CDR3 reads TGTGCTAGTGGTTTAATCGGGGGGACTAATGAAAAACTGTTTTTT.

A few counts support this clone. The V call is TRBV19, the J call TRBJ2-5, with a possible D match to TRBD1 (5 bases). The germline V gene has CDR1 LNHDA and CDR2 SQIVND (reference sequence). Trimming stripped 0 bases from V and 5 bases from J, with 13 bases between. The CDR3 covers 15 residues. The CDR3 region is CASSIDLGPTETQYF. As DNA, the CDR3 is TGTGCCAGTAGTATAGACTTGGGGCCAACGGAGACCCAGTACTTC.

DNA for the CDR3: TGTGCCAGCAGTTTATGTGTAGCGGGAGCCCCCCTCTACAATGAGCAGTTCTTC. Its translation: CASSLCVAGAPLYNEQFF. J is TRBJ2-1 and V is TRBV27, with 9 bases matching TRBD2. The CDR3 length is 18 residues. The germline gives CDR1 MNHEY, CDR2 SMNVEV (reference sequence). V was pared by 1 base and J by 3 bases, with 10 bases of the junction left unmatched.

The CDR3 DNA is TGTGCCAGCAGTGAATCCGCCCATGAGGAATACAATCAGCCCCAGCATTTT. Protein sequence: CASSESAHEEYNQPQHF. The chain has TRBV25-1 and TRBJ1-5; no reliable D call. Trimming stripped 1 base from V and 3 bases from J, with 16 bases between. The CDR3 spans 17 residues. The germline CDR1 and CDR2 sequences are MGHDK and SYGVNS.

The rearrangement uses TRBV29-1 and TRBJ1-1; D gene uncertain. V lost 0 bases, J lost 8 bases, and 7 bases lay in between. The V gene's germline CDR1 is SQVTM and CDR2 ANQGSEA. The CDR3 is 11 amino acids. CDR3 nucleotides: TGCAGCGTTGAAGATCAATCCGAAGCTTTCTTT. Its translation is CSVEDQSEAFF.

The V gene is TRBV7-2, the J gene TRBJ1-2; D ambiguous. This CDR3 has 17 residues. Germline assignment: CDR1 SGHTA and CDR2 FQGNSA. The V end was cut by 1 base, the J end by 5 bases, with 20 bases between. Here the CDR3 DNA reads TGTGCCAGCAGCTTAGGGGGAGAGGGCGAGATCGAATATGGCTACACCTTC. Protein product: CASSLGGEGEIEYGYTF.

V and J are TRBV7-8 and TRBJ2-7; the D gene is possibly TRBD2 (5 bases). Germline values: CDR1 SGHVS, CDR2 FQNEAQ. Trimming removed 0 bases at V and 7 bases at J, with 19 bases between. The CDR3 totals 16 residues. Here the CDR3 reads CASSLAPMDSSREQYF. DNA for the CDR3: TGTGCCAGCAGCTTAGCGCCTATGGACTCCTCTAGGGAGCAGTACTTC.

The chain couples TRBV5-1 to TRBJ2-3; 7 bases are shared with TRBD1. V was pared by 4 bases and J by 8 bases, with 16 bases of the junction left unmatched. This CDR3 spans 16 amino acids. CDR1 is SGHRS, CDR2 YFSETQ, per germline. Here the CDR3 reads CASSREVAGGRGTQYF. CDR3 nucleotide sequence: TGCGCCAGCAGCCGTGAGGTGGCAGGGGGTAGGGGTACGCAGTATTTT.

The chain couples TRBV5-6 to TRBJ2-7; 11 bases align to TRBD2. This CDR3 contains 19 residues. V lost 4 bases to trimming and J lost 5 bases; unmatched junction nucleotides: 20. Germline V gives CDR1 SGHDT, CDR2 YYEEEE. The DNA for the CDR3 is TGTGCCAGCAGCCCTTGGGTGGGACTAGCGGTAGCAAAGGAGGACGAGCAGTACTTC. It codes for CASSPWVGLAVAKEDEQYF. The full variable domain, its missing parts supplied by reference TRBV5-6 and TRBJ2-7, is DAGVTQSPTHLIKTRGQQVTLRCSPKSGHDTVSWYQQALGQGPQFIFQYYEEEERQRGNFPDRFSGHQFPNYSSELNVNALLLGDSALYLCASSPWVGLAVAKEDEQYFGPGTRLTVT.

This clone was counted a few times. The chain couples TRBV5-1 to TRBJ2-2, with D unclear. CDR1 SGHRS and CDR2 YFSETQ come from the germline V gene. The length of the CDR3 is 16 residues. Trimming removed 0 bases at V and 4 bases at J, with 13 bases between. The CDR3: CASSLGSASGTGELFF. The DNA for the CDR3 is TGCGCCAGCAGCTTGGGCTCCGCCTCGGGCACCGGGGAGCTGTTTTTT.

The chain carries TRBV7-2 and TRBJ2-1; TRBD1 agrees at 9 bases. The CDR3 runs to 17 residues. V dropped 5 bases and J dropped 5; count of bases not matched to a gene: 13. Germline V lookup: CDR1 SGHTA, CDR2 FQGNSA. The CDR3 loop is CASSLTSGTGTHNEQFF. The CDR3 bases are TGTGCCAGCAGCCTCACAAGTGGGACAGGGACCCACAATGAGCAGTTCTTC.